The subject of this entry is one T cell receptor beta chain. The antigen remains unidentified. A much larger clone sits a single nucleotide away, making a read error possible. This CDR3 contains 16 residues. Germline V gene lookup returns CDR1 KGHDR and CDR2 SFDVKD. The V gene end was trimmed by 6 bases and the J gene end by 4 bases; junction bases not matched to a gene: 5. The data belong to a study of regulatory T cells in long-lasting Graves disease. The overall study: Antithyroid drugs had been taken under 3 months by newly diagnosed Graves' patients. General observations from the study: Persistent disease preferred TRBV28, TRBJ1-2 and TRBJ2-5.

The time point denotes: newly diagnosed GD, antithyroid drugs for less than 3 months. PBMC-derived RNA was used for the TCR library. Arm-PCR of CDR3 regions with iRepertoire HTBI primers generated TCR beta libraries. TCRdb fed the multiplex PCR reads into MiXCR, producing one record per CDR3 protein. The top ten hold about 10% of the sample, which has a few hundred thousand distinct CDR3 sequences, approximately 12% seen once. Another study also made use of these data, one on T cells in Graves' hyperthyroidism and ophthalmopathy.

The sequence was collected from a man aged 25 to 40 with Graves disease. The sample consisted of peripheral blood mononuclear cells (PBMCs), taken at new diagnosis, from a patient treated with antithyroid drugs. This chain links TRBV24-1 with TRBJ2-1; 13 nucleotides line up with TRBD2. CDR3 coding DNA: TGTGCCACCAGTAATCAACTAGCGGGAGGGTACAATGAGCAGTTCTTC. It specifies CATSNQLAGGYNEQFF.